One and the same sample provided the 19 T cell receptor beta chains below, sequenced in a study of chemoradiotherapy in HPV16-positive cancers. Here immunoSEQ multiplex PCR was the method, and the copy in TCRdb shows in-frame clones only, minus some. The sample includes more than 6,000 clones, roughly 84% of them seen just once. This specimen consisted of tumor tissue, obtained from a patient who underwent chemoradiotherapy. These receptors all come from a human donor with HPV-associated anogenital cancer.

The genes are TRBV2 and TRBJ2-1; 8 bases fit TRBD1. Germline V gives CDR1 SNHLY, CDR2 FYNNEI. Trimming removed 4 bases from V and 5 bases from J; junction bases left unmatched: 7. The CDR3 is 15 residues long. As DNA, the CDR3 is TGTGCCAGCAGTGTAAGACAGGGGCGGAACAATGAGCAGTTCTTC. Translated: CASSVRQGRNNEQFF.

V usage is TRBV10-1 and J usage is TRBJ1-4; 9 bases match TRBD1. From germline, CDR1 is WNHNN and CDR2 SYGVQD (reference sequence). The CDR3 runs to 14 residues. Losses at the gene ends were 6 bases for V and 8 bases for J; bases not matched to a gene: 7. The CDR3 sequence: CASSPGTGMEKLFF. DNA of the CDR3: TGCGCCAGCAGCCCCGGGACAGGGATGGAAAAACTGTTTTTT.

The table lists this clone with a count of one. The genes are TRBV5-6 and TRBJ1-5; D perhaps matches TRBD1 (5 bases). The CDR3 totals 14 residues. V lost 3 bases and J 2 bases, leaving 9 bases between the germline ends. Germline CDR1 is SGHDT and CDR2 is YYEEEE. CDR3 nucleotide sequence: TGTGCCAGCAGCTCGTCGGGGGGCAATCAGCCCCAGCATTTT. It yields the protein CASSSSGGNQPQHF.

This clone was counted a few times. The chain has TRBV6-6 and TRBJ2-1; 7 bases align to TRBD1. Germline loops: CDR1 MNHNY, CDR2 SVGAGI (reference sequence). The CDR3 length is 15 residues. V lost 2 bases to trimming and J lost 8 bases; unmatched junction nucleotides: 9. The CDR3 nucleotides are TGTGCCAGCAGTTACAGTTTGACAGGGAACCATGAGCAGTTCTTC. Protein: CASSYSLTGNHEQFF.

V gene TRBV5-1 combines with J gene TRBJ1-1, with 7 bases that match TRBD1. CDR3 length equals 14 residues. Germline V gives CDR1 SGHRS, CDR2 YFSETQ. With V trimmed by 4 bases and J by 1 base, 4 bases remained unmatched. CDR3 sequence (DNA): TGCGCCAGCAGCCCTGGGACAGCGAACACTGAAGCTTTCTTT. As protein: CASSPGTANTEAFF.

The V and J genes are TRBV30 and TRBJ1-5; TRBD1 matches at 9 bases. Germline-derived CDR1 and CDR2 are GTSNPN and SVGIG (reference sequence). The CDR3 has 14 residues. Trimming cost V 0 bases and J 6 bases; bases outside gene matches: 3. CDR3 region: CAWSVTGGGQPQHF. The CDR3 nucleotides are TGTGCCTGGAGTGTAACAGGGGGCGGTCAGCCCCAGCATTTT.

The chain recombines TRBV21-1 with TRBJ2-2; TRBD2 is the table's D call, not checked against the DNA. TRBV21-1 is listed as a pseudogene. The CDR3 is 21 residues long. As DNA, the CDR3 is TGTGCCAGCAGCAAAATCCCTCCCACGGCTAGCGGGGGGGCCGGCACCGGGGAGCTGTTTTTT. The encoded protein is CASSKIPPTASGGAGTGELFF.

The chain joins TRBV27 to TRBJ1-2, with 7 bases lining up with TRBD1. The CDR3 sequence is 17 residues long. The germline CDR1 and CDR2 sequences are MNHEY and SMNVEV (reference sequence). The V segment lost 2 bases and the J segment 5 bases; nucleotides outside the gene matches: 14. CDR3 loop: CASSLTGQRGRAYGYTF. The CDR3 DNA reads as TGTGCCAGCAGTTTAACGGGACAGCGTGGACGGGCTTATGGCTACACCTTC.

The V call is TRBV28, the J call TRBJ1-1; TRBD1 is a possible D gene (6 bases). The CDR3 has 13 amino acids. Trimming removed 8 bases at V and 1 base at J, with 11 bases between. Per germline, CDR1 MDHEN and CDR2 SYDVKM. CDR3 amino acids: CASGGTPNTEAFF. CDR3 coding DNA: TGTGCCAGCGGGGGGACACCGAACACTGAAGCTTTCTTT.

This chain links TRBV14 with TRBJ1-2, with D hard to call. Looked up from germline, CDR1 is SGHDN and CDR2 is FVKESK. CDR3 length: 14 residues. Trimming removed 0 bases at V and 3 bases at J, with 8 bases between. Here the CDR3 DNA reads TGTGCCAGCAGCCAAGAGGCCGACTACTATGGCTACACCTTC. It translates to CASSQEADYYGYTF.

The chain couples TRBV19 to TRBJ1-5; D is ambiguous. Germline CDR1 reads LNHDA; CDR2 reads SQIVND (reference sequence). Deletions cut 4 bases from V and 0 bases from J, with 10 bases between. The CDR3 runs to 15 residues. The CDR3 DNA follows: TGTGCCAGTAGTAACCAGAGAAATAGCAATCAGCCCCAGCATTTT. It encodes CASSNQRNSNQPQHF.

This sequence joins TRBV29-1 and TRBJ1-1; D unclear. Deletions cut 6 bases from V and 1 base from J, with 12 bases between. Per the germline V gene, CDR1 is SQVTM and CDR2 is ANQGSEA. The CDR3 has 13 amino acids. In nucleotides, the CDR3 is TGCAGCGTCTCTGATTTGGGGAACACTGAAGCTTTCTTT. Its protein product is CSVSDLGNTEAFF.

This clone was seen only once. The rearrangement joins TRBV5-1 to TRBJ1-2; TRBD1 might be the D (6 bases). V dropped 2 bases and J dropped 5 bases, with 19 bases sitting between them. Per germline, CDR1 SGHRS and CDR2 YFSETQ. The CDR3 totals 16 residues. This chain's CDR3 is CASSLDPQTTGYGYTF. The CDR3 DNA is TGCGCCAGCAGCTTAGATCCCCAGACTACAGGGTATGGCTACACCTTC.

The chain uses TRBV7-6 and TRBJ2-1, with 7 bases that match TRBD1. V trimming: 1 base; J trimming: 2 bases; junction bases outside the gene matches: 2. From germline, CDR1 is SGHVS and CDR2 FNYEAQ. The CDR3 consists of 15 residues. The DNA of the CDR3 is TGTGCCAGCAGCTTAGATGGACAGGCCTACAATGAGCAGTTCTTC. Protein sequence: CASSLDGQAYNEQFF.

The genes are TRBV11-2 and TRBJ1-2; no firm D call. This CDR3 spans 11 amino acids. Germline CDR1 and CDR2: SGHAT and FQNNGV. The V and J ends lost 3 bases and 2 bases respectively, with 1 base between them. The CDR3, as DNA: TGTGCCAGCAGCTTGAACTATGGCTACACCTTC. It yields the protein CASSLNYGYTF.

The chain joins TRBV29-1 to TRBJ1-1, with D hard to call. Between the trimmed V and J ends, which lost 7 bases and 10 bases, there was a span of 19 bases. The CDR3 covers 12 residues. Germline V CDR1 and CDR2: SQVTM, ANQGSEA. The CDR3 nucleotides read TGCAGCGCCGAAGGGATCGAGCTGGGAGCTTTCTTT. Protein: CSAEGIELGAFF.

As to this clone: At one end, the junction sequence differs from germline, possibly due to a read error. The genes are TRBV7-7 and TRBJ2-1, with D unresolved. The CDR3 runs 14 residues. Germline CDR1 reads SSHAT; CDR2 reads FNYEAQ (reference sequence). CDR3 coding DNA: TGTGCTAGCAGCTTAACTCCAGAGGTGAATGAGCAGTTCTTC. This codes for CASSLTPEVNEQFF.

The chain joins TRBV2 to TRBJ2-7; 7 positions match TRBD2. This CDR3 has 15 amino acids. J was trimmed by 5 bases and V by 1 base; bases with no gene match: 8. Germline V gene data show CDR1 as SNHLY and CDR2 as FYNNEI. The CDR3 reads CASSEGGQRGNEQYV. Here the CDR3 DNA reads TGTGCCAGCAGTGAAGGGGGTCAGCGGGGAAACGAGCAGTACGTC.

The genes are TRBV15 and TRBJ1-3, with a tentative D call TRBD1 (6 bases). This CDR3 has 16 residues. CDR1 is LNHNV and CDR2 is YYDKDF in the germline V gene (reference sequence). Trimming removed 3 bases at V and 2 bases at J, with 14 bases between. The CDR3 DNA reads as TGTGCCACCAGCAGGCCCCTCGGGGGCGCTGGAAACACCATATATTTT. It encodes CATSRPLGGAGNTIYF.